This record covers a single TCR beta chain. Its antigen is as yet unknown. The sample originates from a study of OX40 agonist ivuxolimab in advanced cancers. Background on the study: Patients treated during dose escalation were battling hepatocellular carcinoma, melanoma, renal cell or head and neck cancer. Findings of the study overall: CD4+ T cells averaged fewer expanded clones than CD8+ T cells. Several nonresponders also turned out to have low normalized T-cell clonal expansion.

Per germline, CDR1 SGDLS and CDR2 YYNGEE. CDR3 size: 16 residues. Trimming cost V 3 bases and J 8 bases; bases outside gene matches: 14. Measured with immunoSEQ multiplex PCR; TCRdb has only the in-frame clones, and not every one. The sample gives about 64,000 clones, about 83% of which show up once; 9.8% is in the top ten. The sequence was obtained from an adult with an advanced solid tumor such as melanoma, head and neck, liver or kidney cancer. The chain recombines TRBV9 with TRBJ1-2; 9 bases are a match to TRBD1. Source: CD4+ or CD8+ T cells sorted from blood, taken in a trial of the OX40 agonist ivuxolimab. In DNA, the CDR3 is TGTGCCAGCAGCGCAGGAGAGACAGGGGGGAATAGAGGCTACACCTTC. This translates into CASSAGETGGNRGYTF.